A selection of T cell receptor beta chains follows, all from one sample in a study of T cell repertoires in cytomegalovirus infection. Their specific antigens are unknown. TCRdb independently ran MiXCR on the reads; one entry per CDR3 protein. This table holds approximately 260,000 distinct CDR3 sequences, less than 25% found once. Sequences were derived from cultured PBMCs, sampled from culture after CMV antigen stimulation. These receptors all stem from a human donor in good health (CMV status not recorded). Some clones in this sample may be carry-over from other donors' samples. Each CDR3 is given with its conserved first and last residue.

V gene	J gene	CDR3 protein
TRBV7-9	TRBJ2-3	CASSPSSTAGTSTDTQYF
TRBV12-3/TRBV12-4	TRBJ2-7	CASSPTRRSYEQYF
TRBV15	TRBJ1-6	CATSTGRGRNNSPLHF
TRBV6-2/TRBV6-3	TRBJ2-1	CASSYVAGEAYNEQFF
TRBV7-9	TRBJ2-1	CASSLNAATNEQFF
TRBV6-2/TRBV6-3	TRBJ2-1	CASGRSVNEQFF
TRBV11-2	TRBJ1-3	CASTTQIRTSSSGNTIYF
TRBV7-2	TRBJ1-2	CASSFYRGRGYGYTF
TRBV5-8	TRBJ2-3	CASSLAWGTDTQYF
TRBV4-2	TRBJ2-7	CASSRAGLADLSYEQYF
TRBV6-5	TRBJ2-6	CASRRQGLGSGANVLTF
TRBV12-3/TRBV12-4	TRBJ2-2	CASSLYSSGMFF
TRBV10-3	TRBJ1-1	CAISRDLTNTEAFF
TRBV27	TRBJ2-1	CASSLGGPTHNEQFF
TRBV12-3/TRBV12-4	TRBJ2-1	CASSPRGPWDEQFF